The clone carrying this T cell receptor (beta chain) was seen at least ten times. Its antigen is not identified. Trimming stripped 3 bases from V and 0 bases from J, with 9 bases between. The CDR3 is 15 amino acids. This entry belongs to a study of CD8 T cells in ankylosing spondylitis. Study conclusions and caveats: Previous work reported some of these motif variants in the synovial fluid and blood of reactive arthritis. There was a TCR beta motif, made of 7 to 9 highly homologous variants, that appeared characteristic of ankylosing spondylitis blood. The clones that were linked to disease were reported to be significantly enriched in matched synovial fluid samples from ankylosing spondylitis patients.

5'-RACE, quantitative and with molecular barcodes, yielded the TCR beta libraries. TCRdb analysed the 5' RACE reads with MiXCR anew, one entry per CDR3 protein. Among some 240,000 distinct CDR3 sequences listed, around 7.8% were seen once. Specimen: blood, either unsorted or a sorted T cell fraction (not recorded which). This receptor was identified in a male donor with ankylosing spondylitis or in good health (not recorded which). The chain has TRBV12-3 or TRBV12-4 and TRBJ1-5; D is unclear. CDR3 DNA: TGTGCCAGCAGTTTTAAGGGAGTTAGCAATCAGCCCCAGCATTTT. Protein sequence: CASSFKGVSNQPQHF.